This T cell receptor beta chain appears in the sequencing data of a study of graft-versus-host responses after intestinal transplantation (TCRdb year 2021). Regarding the complete study: The transplants that recipients got were multivisceral, liver-intestinal, or isolated intestinal. Every recipient was given anti-thymocyte globulin induction, followed by about three years of maintenance tacrolimus and steroids. After intestinal transplantation, graft-versus-host and host-versus-graft alloreactive T cell clones in the graft, circulation and bone marrow were tracked using bulk TCR-beta CDR3 sequencing. To identify alloreactive clones, pre-transplant mixed lymphocyte reaction products were sequenced and then compared with unstimulated pre-transplant donor and recipient T cells. The cohort enrolled fewer than 25 intestinal transplant recipients including one retransplant, and a few patients lacking pretransplant specimens were excluded. A peak of at least 4% donor T cells among recipient peripheral blood mononuclear cells was the definition used for donor T cell macrochimerism. Rather than going through the commercial service, samples from a few later patients were sequenced in-house on an Illumina MiSeq and processed with MiXCR. What the work shows at the level of the full study, not this receptor alone: High GvH to HvG T cell clonal ratios were observed in the allografts of patients with donor T cell macrochimerism. GvH clones turned up in recipient bone marrow, with some appearing earlier in ileal mucosa or blood, a pattern consistent with an intestinal mucosal origin. The relatively low number and heterogeneity of intestinal transplant patients limited the conclusions. Early after transplant, peak levels of circulating GvH clones were associated with declines in HvG clones.

This clone occurred a few times. Its specific antigen is unknown. Within one base of it there is no much larger clone, and no base qualities were kept. Library generation was performed with the immunoSEQ multiplex PCR assay. For most patients, genomic DNA was isolated using the Qiagen DNeasy Blood and Tissue Kit and was shipped frozen to Adaptive Biotechnologies for TCR sequencing. Adaptive Biotechnologies carried out high-throughput TCR-beta CDR3 sequencing of genomic DNA for most patients. As for the authors' bioinformatics: Adaptive's ImmunoSEQ software supplied the TCR sequencing data for more than 15 patients, while MiXCR and VDJtools were used to process a few other patients. CD4 versus CD8 sorting errors were corrected by removing sequences found in both subsets at a frequency ratio below 5:1. Because the origin of CDR3 nucleotide sequences shared between donor and recipient could not be assigned, those sequences were removed. To count as alloreactive, a clone needed at least 2-fold expansion over unstimulated cells and a minimum CFSE-low frequency of 0.002% (template counts) or 0.001% (read counts). Clones were considered mappable if detected in sequenced pre-transplant spleen, lymph node, or MLR CFSE-low populations of the donor or recipient. Cumulative frequency of alloreactive clones was calculated as a percentage of all sequences weighted by copy number. TCRdb stores this immuneACCESS table with in-frame sequences only. Part of the clones is absent; in the studies checked, under half of the shortfall reflects unresolved V genes, and no reason is known for the rest. V and J calls plus clone size are reproduced from that table; the DNA served to infer D and trimming. The sample table holds about 51,000 clones, of which roughly 90% were seen once. The ten largest clones take up 0.5% to 0.65% of the sample.

The time point label, as the study defines it: cells obtained before transplantation from donor or recipient. CD3+CD4+ and CD3+CD8+ populations were FACS-sorted from unstimulated pre-transplant donor and recipient cells taken from spleen or lymph nodes. V drops 8 bases and J drops 7 bases, leaving 9 bases in between. The germline V gene encodes CDR1 SNHLY and CDR2 FYNNEI. From cysteine to phenylalanine, the CDR3 is 11 amino acids long. Kept here is only the CDR3 DNA, which spans 33 bases and is read in frame from base 1. The receptor's source is a human donor who was the organ donor for an intestinal transplant. The specimen was unstimulated CD4+ T cells sorted from spleen or lymph node cells, collected before transplant. This chain is built from TRBV2 and TRBJ2-1; TRBD2 might be the D gene, on 6 matching bases. The CDR3: CASGRENEQFF. The base sequence is TGTGCCAGCGGGCGGGAAAATGAGCAGTTCTTC.